Following are 32 T cell receptor beta chains from one sample sequenced in a study of identical twins. TCRdb analysed the 5' RACE reads with MiXCR anew, one entry per CDR3 protein. This sample has hundreds of thousands of distinct CDR3 sequences; around 12% occur once, and the top ten carry around 1.6%. This same sample was also part of a study on yellow fever vaccine responses in identical twins.

What was sequenced was PBMCs. Source of these receptors: a young woman in good health.

This clonotype was observed a few times. The V gene is TRBV9, the J gene TRBJ1-5; no clear D. Germline V lookup: CDR1 SGDLS, CDR2 YYNGEE. Trimming stripped 5 bases from V and 0 bases from J, with 12 bases between. The CDR3 is 15 residues long. CDR3 nucleotide sequence: TGTGCCAGCAGTGAGGGATCTTATAGCAATCAGCCCCAGCATTTT. Translated: CASSEGSYSNQPQHF.

This clonotype was detected a few times. This chain links TRBV29-1 with TRBJ2-6; D remains unclear. The V end was cut by 3 bases, the J end by 0 bases, with 6 bases between. This CDR3 is built from 14 residues. Germline values: CDR1 SQVTM, CDR2 ANQGSEA. CDR3 region: CSVEENSGANVLTF. The CDR3 DNA sequence: TGCAGCGTTGAGGAAAACTCTGGGGCCAACGTCCTGACTTTC.

This clonotype was seen a few times. The CDR3 DNA follows: TGCGCCAGCAGCTCCTTTGACAGATCCACAGATACGCAGTATTTT. Translating gives CASSSFDRSTDTQYF. The gene calls are TRBV5-1 and TRBJ2-3; D is perhaps TRBD1 (5 bases). Per germline, CDR1 SGHRS and CDR2 YFSETQ. The V and J ends lost 3 bases and 2 bases respectively, with 13 bases between them. This CDR3 spans 15 amino acids.

At least ten counts were recorded for this clonotype. The chain joins TRBV7-9 to TRBJ2-4; tentatively, D is TRBD2 (6 bases). Germline V gene data show CDR1 as SEHNR and CDR2 as FQNEAQ (reference sequence). The CDR3 has 15 residues. V dropped 4 bases and J dropped 6 bases, with 16 bases sitting between them. Written as DNA, the CDR3 is TGTGCCAGCAGCTCGCCGGGACTGCTGGGAAACATTCAGTACTTC. This sequence encodes CASSSPGLLGNIQYF.

The chain carries TRBV6-1 and TRBJ2-3; 8 positions agree with TRBD2. Germline assignment: CDR1 MNHNS and CDR2 SASEGT. V trimming: 5 bases; J trimming: 6 bases; junction bases outside the gene matches: 10. The CDR3 runs 15 residues. In DNA form, the CDR3 reads TGTGCCAGCAGTCCCGGGACTAGACTCACGGATACGCAGTATTTT. Its translation is CASSPGTRLTDTQYF.

The rearrangement joins TRBV11-1 to TRBJ2-2, with TRBD1 identical over 8 bases. This CDR3 is built from 17 residues. Germline-derived CDR1 and CDR2 are SGHAT and FQDESV (reference sequence). J gave up 0 bases and V 5 bases, and 8 bases lay outside the gene matches. CDR3 sequence (DNA): TGTGCCAGCAGCGAACGGACAGGGCCTACGAACACCGGGGAGCTGTTTTTT. This encodes CASSERTGPTNTGELFF.

A few counts support this clonotype. The chain is built from TRBV10-1 and TRBJ2-2, with D perhaps given as TRBD1 or TRBD2 (5 bases each). The CDR3 loop spans 13 amino acids. Trimming stripped 2 bases from V and 6 bases from J, with 7 bases between. Per the germline V gene, CDR1 is WNHNN and CDR2 is SYGVQD (reference sequence). CDR3 loop: CASSEGGPGELFF. As DNA, the CDR3 is TGCGCCAGCAGTGAGGGGGGACCCGGGGAGCTGTTTTTT.

This chain uses TRBV7-9 with TRBJ1-4; unclear D gene. V shed 4 bases and J shed 0 bases, with 9 bases lying between them. The CDR3 is made up of 15 amino acids. Germline V gives CDR1 SEHNR, CDR2 FQNEAQ (reference sequence). The CDR3 nucleotides are TGTGCCAGCAGCTCCCACAGATCAACTAATGAAAAACTGTTTTTT. This gives the protein CASSSHRSTNEKLFF.

The rearrangement links TRBV5-1 to TRBJ2-2, with 14 bases that match TRBD2. J lost 1 base, V lost 3 bases, and 2 bases had no gene match. This CDR3 is built from 17 residues. In germline, CDR1 is SGHRS, CDR2 YFSETQ. The CDR3 DNA follows: TGCGCCAGCAGCTCTGGACTAGCGGGAGGGAACACCGGGGAGCTGTTTTTT. Translating it yields CASSSGLAGGNTGELFF.

V is TRBV28 and J is TRBJ2-1; 9 bases match TRBD1. J lost 2 bases, V lost 5 bases, and 4 bases had no gene match. CDR1 and CDR2 from the germline V gene are MDHEN and SYDVKM. This CDR3 contains 15 residues. The CDR3 nucleotides read TGTGCCAGCAGTCCGACAGGGGGTGCCTACAATGAGCAGTTCTTC. Protein product: CASSPTGGAYNEQFF.

The CDR3 sequence: CASIDGPSNEQFF. The CDR3 DNA follows: TGTGCCAGCATCGACGGACCCTCCAATGAGCAGTTCTTC. This chain joins TRBV12-3 or TRBV12-4 and TRBJ2-1; D not certain. This CDR3 comprises 13 residues. Trimming pared 7 bases from V and 6 bases from J, leaving 13 bases between.

This clonotype was recorded at least ten times. The genes are TRBV7-9 and TRBJ2-5; the match to TRBD2 covers 9 bases. Germline assignment: CDR1 SEHNR and CDR2 FQNEAQ (reference sequence). The V and J ends lost 3 bases and 0 bases, in that order; junction bases with no gene match: 5. The CDR3 runs 16 residues. CDR3 in DNA: TGTGCCAGCAGCTTCCCTAGCGGGACGTACCAAGAGACCCAGTACTTC. Amino acids: CASSFPSGTYQETQYF.

The rearrangement joins TRBV5-1 to TRBJ2-2; no clear D. This CDR3 comprises 14 residues. Trimming pared 4 bases from V and 6 bases from J, leaving 13 bases between. CDR1 is SGHRS, CDR2 YFSETQ, per germline. CDR3 nucleotide sequence: TGCGCCAGCAGCCCGTGGGGTCTCCCCGGGGAGCTGTTTTTT. Its protein is CASSPWGLPGELFF.

The rearrangement joins TRBV4-1 to TRBJ2-1, with 9 bases matching TRBD2. J was trimmed by 3 bases and V by 5 bases; bases with no gene match: 11. This CDR3 has 17 residues. Germline-derived CDR1 and CDR2 are MGHRA and YSYEKL. Written as DNA, the CDR3 is TGCGCCAGCAGCAAATCCGGCGGACTAGCGTTCTACAATGAGCAGTTCTTC. Amino acid sequence: CASSKSGGLAFYNEQFF.

The chain couples TRBV19 to TRBJ1-2; TRBD1 is a possible D gene (5 bases). This CDR3 spans 15 amino acids. CDR1 is LNHDA and CDR2 is SQIVND in the germline V gene (reference sequence). V lost 7 bases to trimming and J lost 4 bases, with 19 bases between them. This CDR3 is CASTRTGARPYGYTF. The CDR3 DNA sequence: TGTGCCAGTACGAGGACCGGGGCGAGGCCCTATGGCTACACCTTC.

The chain carries TRBV4-1 and TRBJ2-1; the match to TRBD2 covers 7 bases. The CDR3 length is 18 residues. Unmatched junction bases numbered 8, after V lost 0 bases and J lost 0 bases. Germline CDR1 and CDR2: MGHRA and YSYEKL. The DNA of the CDR3 is TGCGCCAGCAGCCAAGAAGAGCTAGCGGTAAGCTCCTACAATGAGCAGTTCTTC. Protein: CASSQEELAVSSYNEQFF.

V is TRBV10-3 and J is TRBJ1-1, with a weak D call TRBD1 (5 bases). The CDR3 contains 14 residues. Trimming cost V 10 bases and J 2 bases, with 17 bases left between them. CDR1 ENHRY and CDR2 SYGVKD come from the germline V gene. CDR3 nucleotides: TGTGCCACAGGGCCTCGGGGAGGTAACACTGAAGCTTTCTTT. It yields the protein CATGPRGGNTEAFF.

This clonotype was counted between two and nine times. The rearrangement joins TRBV10-1 to TRBJ2-5, with D hard to call. Germline CDR1 WNHNN, CDR2 SYGVQD (reference sequence). The CDR3 spans 15 residues. V lost 0 bases and J 1 base, leaving 9 bases between the germline ends. CDR3 sequence (DNA): TGCGCCAGCAGTGAGTCGAAGCCCACCCAAGAGACCCAGTACTTC. This codes for CASSESKPTQETQYF.

This clonotype was observed a handful of times. J is TRBJ1-4 and V is TRBV21-1; the tabulated D call, TRBD1, remains unverified against the DNA. TRBV21-1 is a pseudogene locus. This CDR3 is 17 amino acids long. The CDR3: CASSKPGGPPTDEKLFF. As DNA, the CDR3 is TGTGCCAGCAGCAAACCCGGGGGACCCCCCACCGATGAAAAACTGTTTTTT.

The chain uses TRBV12-5 and TRBJ2-1, with 8 bases that match TRBD2. In germline, CDR1 is LGHNT, CDR2 FRNRAP. This CDR3 is 17 amino acids long. J was trimmed by 0 bases and V by 2 bases; bases with no gene match: 6. Here the CDR3 reads CASGLRLAPRSYNEQFF. CDR3 bases: TGTGCTAGTGGTTTGAGACTAGCGCCTCGCTCCTACAATGAGCAGTTCTTC.

This clonotype was picked up a small number of times. The rearrangement links TRBV10-3 to TRBJ2-2; D is possibly TRBD1 or TRBD2 (6 bases each). CDR1 is ENHRY, CDR2 SYGVKD, per germline. The V and J ends lost 9 bases and 6 bases respectively, with 8 bases between them. CDR3 length: 11 residues. The CDR3 protein is CAIRGPGELFF. CDR3 nucleotide sequence: TGTGCCATACGGGGGCCCGGGGAGCTGTTTTTT.

This clonotype has a handful of counts. The gene calls are TRBV5-1 and TRBJ2-3, with 9 bases that match TRBD2. Germline V gene sequence: CDR1 SGHRS, CDR2 YFSETQ. CDR3 size: 17 residues. V dropped 3 bases and J dropped 2; count of bases not matched to a gene: 10. CDR3 nucleotide sequence: TGCGCCAGCAGCTGGGCAACTAGCGGGCGAAACACAGATACGCAGTATTTT. Its protein product is CASSWATSGRNTDTQYF.

The table lists this clonotype with a few counts. The chain has TRBV20-1 and TRBJ2-2, with unresolved D. Trimming pared 3 bases from V and 1 base from J, leaving 3 bases between. Looked up from germline, CDR1 is DFQATT and CDR2 is SNEGSKA (reference sequence). The CDR3 runs to 12 residues. Here the CDR3 reads CSASRNTGELFF. DNA of the CDR3: TGCAGTGCTAGCCGGAACACCGGGGAGCTGTTTTTT.

This clonotype was seen just once. At one end, the junction sequence differs from germline, possibly due to a read error. The chain employs TRBV6-1 and TRBJ2-5; D ambiguous. The CDR3 runs to 15 residues. Germline CDR1 is MNHNS and CDR2 is SASEGT. Written as DNA, the CDR3 is TGTACCAGCATCCCTATTCCAGGTCTCCAAGAGACCCAGTACTTC. It codes for CTSIPIPGLQETQYF.

This clonotype was seen a handful of times. V is TRBV20-1 and J is TRBJ2-3; no clear D. The CDR3 totals 11 residues. Looked up from germline, CDR1 is DFQATT and CDR2 is SNEGSKA (reference sequence). Trimming shortened V by 5 bases and J by 3 bases, and 6 bases separated the two germline ends. CDR3 DNA: TGCAGTGCTCCCTTGACAGATACGCAGTATTTT. Amino acids: CSAPLTDTQYF.

This clonotype occurred many times. This chain connects TRBV6-2 or TRBV6-3 to TRBJ2-7, with 8 bases lining up with TRBD2. This CDR3 has 16 amino acids. Germline-derived CDR1 and CDR2 are MNHEY and SVGEGT. V gave up 3 bases and J gave up 0 bases; unmatched junction bases: 7. CDR3 bases: TGTGCCAGCAGTTATTGGACCGGGAGGGGCTCCTACGAGCAGTACTTC. Its protein is CASSYWTGRGSYEQYF.

V gene TRBV5-4 combines with J gene TRBJ1-1; D is unresolved. Trimming removed 6 bases from V and 0 bases from J, with 12 bases in between. The CDR3 has 14 amino acids. Germline values: CDR1 SGHNT, CDR2 YYREEE (reference sequence). The CDR3 reads CASKLQALNTEAFF. The CDR3 DNA reads TGTGCCAGCAAACTTCAGGCCTTGAACACTGAAGCTTTCTTT.

The chain joins TRBV2 to TRBJ2-7; D unclear. The CDR3 consists of 14 residues. The V end lost 8 bases, the J end lost 2 bases, and 16 bases lay between the germline ends. Germline V lookup: CDR1 SNHLY, CDR2 FYNNEI. Here the CDR3 reads CASYPSKGTYEQYF. The CDR3 DNA is TGTGCCAGCTATCCCAGCAAGGGCACCTACGAGCAGTACTTC.

The J gene is TRBJ1-3, the V gene TRBV12-3 or TRBV12-4; TRBD1 might be the D (5 bases). The ends were cut back, 7 bases at V and 4 bases at J, with 17 bases in the middle. This CDR3 is built from 15 residues. The CDR3: CASTLFGGTGNTIYF. Here the CDR3 DNA reads TGTGCCAGCACCTTGTTTGGGGGGACGGGAAACACCATATATTTT.

The J gene is TRBJ1-3, the V gene TRBV12-3 or TRBV12-4; D not resolved. Trimming took off 2 bases at V and 0 bases at J, with 8 bases between the two ends. The CDR3 sequence is 15 residues long. CDR3 DNA sequence: TGTGCCAGCAGTTTAAGGAGGTCCTCTGGAAACACCATATATTTT. Protein sequence: CASSLRRSSGNTIYF.

The chain combines TRBV4-2 with TRBJ2-1; 8 nucleotides agree with TRBD2. Unmatched junction bases numbered 8, after V lost 3 bases and J lost 7 bases. The V gene's germline CDR1 is LGHNA and CDR2 YNFKEQ. The CDR3 is 15 amino acids. The CDR3 bases are TGTGCCAGCAGCCACCCAGCGGGAGTGGGGAATGAGCAGTTCTTC. Translating it yields CASSHPAGVGNEQFF.

This clonotype was seen more than once but under ten times. The chain employs TRBV20-1 and TRBJ2-2, with 7 bases that match TRBD1. The CDR3 runs 15 residues. CDR1 is DFQATT and CDR2 is SNEGSKA in the germline V gene (reference sequence). V lost 2 bases to trimming and J lost 4 bases; unmatched junction nucleotides: 7. The CDR3 DNA is TGCAGTGCTAGATCCTCGACAGGGCGCACCGGGGAGCTGTTTTTT. Encoded protein: CSARSSTGRTGELFF.